The present entry profiles one T cell receptor beta chain with its context. The antigen is unknown. The sample originates from a study of OX40 agonist ivuxolimab in advanced cancers. Overall study context: Among those enrolled, mean age was approximately 62 years (range about 23 to 79) and about 79% were male.

The data were produced by immunoSEQ multiplex PCR, yet TCRdb's version contains in-frame clones alone and is incomplete. This sample has roughly 61,000 clones, with 75% to 90% found just once. With V trimmed by 6 bases and J by 7 bases, 9 bases remained unmatched. The germline V gene has CDR1 MDHEN and CDR2 SYDVKM. The CDR3 sequence is 13 residues long. Study conclusions and caveats: More expanded clones were seen, on average, in CD8+ T cells than in CD4+.

Sampled blood was obtained at baseline, cycle 4 day 1, and cycle 7 day 1. The specimen was CD4+ or CD8+ T cells sorted from blood, collected in a trial of the OX40 agonist ivuxolimab. This clonotype originated in an adult with an advanced solid tumor such as melanoma, head and neck, liver or kidney cancer. The V and J genes are TRBV28 and TRBJ2-7, with 7 bases matching TRBD1. CDR3 DNA sequence: TGTGCCAGCAGCCGGGGACAGAGAGGGGAGCAGTACTTC. Translating gives CASSRGQRGEQYF.